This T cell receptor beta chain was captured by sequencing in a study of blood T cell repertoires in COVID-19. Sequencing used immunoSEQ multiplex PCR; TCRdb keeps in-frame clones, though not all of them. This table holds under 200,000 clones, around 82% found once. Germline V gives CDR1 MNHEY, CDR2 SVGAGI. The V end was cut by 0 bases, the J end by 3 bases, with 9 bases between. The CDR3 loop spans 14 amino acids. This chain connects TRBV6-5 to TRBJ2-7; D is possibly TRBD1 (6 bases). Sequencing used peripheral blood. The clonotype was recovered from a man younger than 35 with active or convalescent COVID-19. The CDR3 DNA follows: TGTGCCAGCAGTTACTCGGACAGTCTCTACGAGCAGTACTTC. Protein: CASSYSDSLYEQYF.